This TCR beta chain was profiled in a study of post-analysis software for immune sequencing data. Regarding this clonotype: What it binds is not known.

Overall study findings and caveats: Strong same-batch co-clustering of samples appeared with F measure clustering. TRBV segments more frequent in patients than in controls numbered five and included TRBV5-6, TRBV5-1 and TRBV20-1.

Incorporated into the TCR beta cDNA libraries were unique molecular identifiers, which served to reduce PCR and sequencing biases. T cells, roughly 0.95 to 10 million of them, yielded roughly 470,000 cDNA molecules. TCRdb used MiXCR to reprocess the PCR reads, holding one entry per CDR3 protein. The data show roughly 200,000 distinct CDR3 sequences, with 29% seen just once and roughly 3.4% held by the top ten. The germline gives CDR1 MNHNY, CDR2 SVGAGI (reference sequence). With 6 bases removed from V and 6 bases from J, the gap between germline ends came to 9 bases. This CDR3 has 13 residues. The clonotype comes from a girl under 18 with multiple sclerosis. Source material: blood. The chain uses TRBV6-6 and TRBJ1-6, with D possibly being TRBD1 (5 bases). DNA of the CDR3: TGTGCCAGCAGAAGGGGAACTAATTCACCCCTCCACTTT. This gives the protein CASRRGTNSPLHF.